This T cell receptor (beta chain) was documented in a study of control samples from healthy donors and cancer patients. Trimming stripped 0 bases from V and 1 base from J, with 5 bases between. The germline V gene has CDR1 LGHNA and CDR2 YSLEER. The CDR3 spans 14 residues. Clones were sequenced by immunoSEQ multiplex PCR, and TCRdb holds only the in-frame ones, with some missing. The sample contains some 40,000 clones, around 83% of which appear only once. The source material was PBMCs. The gene calls are TRBV4-3 and TRBJ2-3; D is uncertain. The source of this sequence is a woman aged 60 to 75 with lung cancer. In nucleotides, the CDR3 is TGCGCCAGCAGCCAAGACCAGGGCACAGATACGCAGTATTTT. Protein sequence: CASSQDQGTDTQYF.